This T cell receptor (beta chain) was obtained from a study of early T cells in non-severe SARS-CoV-2 infection. The wider study: Unsorted whole blood bulk RNA was sequenced, with unpaired chains. Study outcomes and limitations: VDJdb-based annotation leaned toward anti-spike CD8 responses and missed private and CD4 specificities.

Ten or more counts support this clonotype. Its antigen is not identified. Attachment of unique molecular identifiers was made to individual cDNA molecules. A single record per CDR3 protein comes from TCRdb applying MiXCR to the 5' RACE reads. Altogether around 80,000 distinct CDR3 sequences are present, approximately 12% being singletons, with the ten largest covering around 3.6%. J lost 7 bases, V lost 0 bases, and 3 bases had no gene match. The V gene's germline CDR1 is LGHNA and CDR2 YNFKEQ. The CDR3 covers 14 residues. The genes are TRBV4-2 and TRBJ2-4, with 7 bases fitting TRBD2. Input material: whole blood. The TCR comes from an adult who was a healthcare worker with PCR-confirmed SARS-CoV-2 infection or an uninfected control (not recorded which). The CDR3 nucleotides read TGTGCCAGCAGCCAAGAGGGACTATGGAACATTCAGTACTTC. Its translation: CASSQEGLWNIQYF.